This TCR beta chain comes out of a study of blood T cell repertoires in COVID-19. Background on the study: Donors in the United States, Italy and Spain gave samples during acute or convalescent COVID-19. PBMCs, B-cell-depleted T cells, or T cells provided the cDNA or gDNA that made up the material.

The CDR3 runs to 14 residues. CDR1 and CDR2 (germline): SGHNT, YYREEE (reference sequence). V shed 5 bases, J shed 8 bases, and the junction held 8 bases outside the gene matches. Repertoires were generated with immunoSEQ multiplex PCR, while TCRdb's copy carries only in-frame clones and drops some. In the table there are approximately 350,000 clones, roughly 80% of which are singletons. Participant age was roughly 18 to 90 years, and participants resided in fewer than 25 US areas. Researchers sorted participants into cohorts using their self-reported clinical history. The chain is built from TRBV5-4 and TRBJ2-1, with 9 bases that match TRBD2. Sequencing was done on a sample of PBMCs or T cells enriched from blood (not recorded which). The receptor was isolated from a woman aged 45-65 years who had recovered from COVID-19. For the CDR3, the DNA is TGTGCCAGCAGGGAGGGTAGCGGGAGCGATGAGCAGTTCTTC. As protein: CASREGSGSDEQFF.